The 7 T cell receptor beta chains presented below share a single source sample, sequenced in a study of shared clonotypes between healthy human individuals. Produced via immunoSEQ multiplex PCR; TCRdb's table is partial and in-frame only. The repertoire holds 1,500,000 or so clones, approximately 98.5% seen once, with roughly 0.36% in the top ten. Sequencing input: naive CD4+ T cells sorted from blood. Subset meaning: CD45RA+ positively selected. These receptors originate from a man aged 25-45 years in good health.

V gene TRBV7-2 combines with J gene TRBJ2-5; TRBD1 aligns across 7 bases. V gave up 4 bases and J gave up 2 bases; unmatched junction bases: 4. CDR3 length equals 14 residues. Per the germline V gene, CDR1 is SGHTA and CDR2 is FQGNSA. The CDR3 region is CASSYWTGQETQYF. The DNA for the CDR3 is TGTGCCAGCAGCTACTGGACAGGACAAGAGACCCAGTACTTC.

The chain combines TRBV5-1 with TRBJ2-1; TRBD2 agrees at 10 bases. The germline V gene encodes CDR1 SGHRS and CDR2 YFSETQ. This CDR3 comprises 17 residues. Trimming removed 4 bases from V and 5 bases from J; junction bases left unmatched: 12. The CDR3 region is CASSPQSLAGADNEQFF. CDR3 nucleotides: TGCGCCAGCAGCCCCCAGTCTCTAGCGGGGGCTGACAATGAGCAGTTCTTC.

The J gene is TRBJ1-5, the V gene TRBV15; D may be TRBD1 (5 bases). Germline loops: CDR1 LNHNV, CDR2 YYDKDF (reference sequence). The CDR3 totals 16 residues. V lost 1 base and J lost 8, with 18 bases in between. The CDR3, as DNA: TGTGCCACCAGCAGAGGGGGTACGGGGCCAAGGGAGCCCCAGCATTTT. Translated, it gives CATSRGGTGPREPQHF.

The chain uses TRBV19 and TRBJ1-2, with TRBD1 matching over 7 bases. CDR1 and CDR2 (germline): LNHDA, SQIVND (reference sequence). The length of the CDR3 is 14 residues. The J segment lost 8 bases and the V segment lost 0 bases, leaving 6 bases of the junction unmatched. CDR3 sequence: CASSIERGLGGYTF. CDR3 bases: TGTGCCAGTAGTATAGAGAGGGGGCTCGGCGGCTACACCTTC.

The chain recombines TRBV6-1 with TRBJ2-7; D not certain. The CDR3 totals 14 residues. With 5 bases removed from V and 0 bases from J, the gap between germline ends came to 11 bases. Germline V gives CDR1 MNHNS, CDR2 SASEGT. The chain's CDR3 is CASSPQFSSYEQYF. DNA for the CDR3: TGTGCCAGCAGTCCGCAGTTCAGCTCCTACGAGCAGTACTTC.

The chain joins TRBV6-5 to TRBJ1-5, with D maybe TRBD1 (5 bases). Trimming stripped 5 bases from V and 7 bases from J, with 15 bases between. The germline V gene has CDR1 MNHEY and CDR2 SVGAGI. This CDR3 contains 14 residues. The CDR3 loop reads CASSHGQGGQPQHF. The CDR3 DNA sequence: TGTGCCAGCAGTCACGGGCAGGGTGGCCAGCCCCAGCATTTT.

The chain carries TRBV6-6 and TRBJ2-5; a possible D gene is TRBD2 (5 bases). The CDR3 has 15 residues. With 6 bases removed from V and 2 bases from J, the gap between germline ends came to 16 bases. Germline-derived CDR1 and CDR2 are MNHNY and SVGAGI (reference sequence). The CDR3 nucleotides are TGTGCCAGCAGCCCACCCGGGGTAGGGCAAGAGACCCAGTACTTC. Amino acid sequence: CASSPPGVGQETQYF.